The sequence of this TCR beta chain was determined in a study of shared clonotypes between healthy human individuals. Across the whole study: The composition of the donors was a couple of women and a few men aged 18 to 49.

Donors, healthy HIV-negative adults, lacked recent acute infections or vaccinations. Into CD45RA+ naive and CD45RA-negative memory subsets, the CD4+ cells were split. The length of the CDR3 is 18 residues. Germline assignment: CDR1 MDHEN and CDR2 SYDVKM. Trimming removed 3 bases from V and 0 bases from J, with 20 bases in between. In the case of this clone: Its antigen is unknown.

Study outcomes and limitations: Naive subsets tended to show greater estimated richness than memory subsets.

The method was immunoSEQ multiplex PCR; TCRdb's version includes in-frame clones alone and lacks a portion of them. The table records about 2.3 million clones, about 90% of them present only once. Material: naive CD4+ T cells from PBMCs. Subset in this sample: CD45RA+ positively selected. The V and J genes are TRBV28 and TRBJ1-2; no definite D call. This TCR came from a man aged 18-30 years in good health. Some clones in this sample may be carry-over from other donors' samples. The CDR3 spells CASSFSLHHLRPNYGYTF. As DNA, the CDR3 is TGTGCCAGCAGTTTTTCCTTACACCATCTCCGGCCTAACTATGGCTACACCTTC.